Listed below are T cell receptor beta chains from one sample, sequenced in a study of shared clonotypes between healthy human individuals. The data were produced by immunoSEQ multiplex PCR, yet TCRdb's version contains in-frame clones alone and is incomplete. The profile covers 950,000 to 1,300,000 clones, with 60% to 80% appearing a single time and about 1.5% taken by the ten largest. Material: memory CD4+ T cells sorted from blood. Receptors were obtained from a man between 18 and 29 years old in good health. CDR3s include the opening cysteine and the closing phenylalanine or tryptophan. The D gene is left open where the match is weak. Only part of the rows carry a size: once, few, many, or a class if the clone is expanded.

size | J | V | D | DNA | CDR3
once | TRBJ1-4 | TRBV7-9 | TRBD1 | TGTGCCAGCAGCTTCCCGCAGGGGGCTGGAAATGAAAAACTGTTTTTT | CASSFPQGAGNEKLFF
- | TRBJ2-7 | TRBV5-6 | - | TGTGCCAGCAGCCTAACGGGCCCTTACTACGAGCAGTACTTC | CASSLTGPYYEQYF
- | TRBJ1-3 | TRBV19 | TRBD1 | TGTGCCACTAAAACAGGGGGAACTGGAAACACCATATATTTT | CATKTGGTGNTIYF
- | TRBJ1-1 | TRBV15 | TRBD1 | TGTGCCACCAGCAGACCTGACAGGGCTGGTGAAGCTTTCTTT | CATSRPDRAGEAFF
- | TRBJ1-4 | TRBV18 | - | TGTGCCAGCTCACCACAGGGGGGTTTACGTGAAAAACTGTTTTTT | CASSPQGGLREKLFF
- | TRBJ1-2 | TRBV30 | - | TGTGCCTGGAGTGTAAGTGGTCTTAACTATGGCTACACCTTC | CAWSVSGLNYGYTF
- | TRBJ2-3 | TRBV5-1 | - | TGCGCCAGCAGTGTGGCAGGCACAGATACGCAGTATTTT | CASSVAGTDTQYF
- | TRBJ2-5 | TRBV18 | TRBD2 | TGTGCCAGCTCACCACCCTCCGGGGGGGGCCAAGAGACCCAGTACTTC | CASSPPSGGGQETQYF
- | TRBJ2-7 | TRBV18 | - | TGTGCCAGCTCACCATACGGTCACGAGCAGTACTTC | CASSPYGHEQYF
- | TRBJ2-2 | TRBV18 | - | TGTGCCAGCTCACCCCAGAACACCGGGGAGCTGTTTTTT | CASSPQNTGELFF
- | TRBJ2-3 | TRBV7-6 | - | TGTGCCAGCAGCTTAAAAGGCGATACGCAGTATTTT | CASSLKGDTQYF
- | TRBJ2-1 | TRBV2 | - | TGTGCCAGCAAAGGGGCCTCCTACAATGAGCAGTTCTTC | CASKGASYNEQFF
- | TRBJ1-1 | TRBV7-2 | TRBD1 | TGTGCCAGCAGCTTAGCGGACAGGGGGGCTTTCTTT | CASSLADRGAFF
- | TRBJ1-3 | TRBV28 | TRBD1 | TGTGCCAGCAGTTTATTACAGGGGCTGGGAAACACCATATATTTT | CASSLLQGLGNTIYF
few | TRBJ1-2 | TRBV30 | - | TGTGCCTGGGCCATCAACAGTGGCTACACCTTC | CAWAINSGYTF
- | TRBJ2-7 | TRBV15 | TRBD2 | TGTGCCACCAGCAGAGCGACTAGCGGGGGATCCTACGAGCAGTACTTC | CATSRATSGGSYEQYF
- | TRBJ1-6 | TRBV2 | - | TGTGCCAGCAGTGAAGGGGGGGGTCCAAATTCACCCCTCCACTTT | CASSEGGGPNSPLHF
- | TRBJ2-5 | TRBV5-4 | - | TGTGCCAGCAGCTTCGCAGGGCCAGAGACCCAGTACTTC | CASSFAGPETQYF
- | TRBJ2-3 | TRBV28 | - | TGTGCCAGCAGTTTAGGTACGGGTACGCAGTATTTT | CASSLGTGTQYF
- | TRBJ1-5 | TRBV5-1 | TRBD1 | TGCGCCAGCAGCGCCGGGACAGGCATCAATCAGCCCCAGCATTTT | CASSAGTGINQPQHF
- | TRBJ2-5 | TRBV30 | - | TGTGCCTGGACCGCAGGGGATTTGAAGACCCAGTACTTC | CAWTAGDLKTQYF
once | TRBJ2-1 | TRBV5-1 | TRBD1 | TGCGCCAGCAGCTTCTCTGGACAGGGTTTCTACAATGAGCAGTTCTTC | CASSFSGQGFYNEQFF
- | TRBJ1-5 | TRBV18 | TRBD1 | TGTGCCAGCTCACGGGACAGGGGACAGCCCCAGCATTTT | CASSRDRGQPQHF
- | TRBJ2-3 | TRBV5-8 | - | TGTGCCAGCAGCTTGGCGGGTGCCGGGACCCGGGGGACAGATACGCAGTATTTT | CASSLAGAGTRGTDTQYF
- | TRBJ2-3 | TRBV18 | TRBD2 | TGTGCCAGCTCACCACAGCTAGCGGGAAGCACAGATACGCAGTATTTT | CASSPQLAGSTDTQYF
- | TRBJ2-5 | TRBV6-1 | - | TGTGCCAGCAGCCGTTCGCCTACAGGGCAAGAGACCCAGTACTTC | CASSRSPTGQETQYF
few | TRBJ1-5 | TRBV30 | TRBD1 | TGTGCCTGGAGCTCCCGGGACAGGGGCAATCAGCCCCAGCATTTT | CAWSSRDRGNQPQHF
- | TRBJ1-1 | TRBV2 | TRBD1 | TGTGCCAGCTGGGACAGGGTAGGGTCCGGACATCTCACTGAAGCTTTCTTT | CASWDRVGSGHLTEAFF
- | TRBJ1-2 | TRBV9 | TRBD1 | TGTGCCAGCAGACCCAGGACAGGGGGCGAGTATGGCTACACCTTC | CASRPRTGGEYGYTF
- | TRBJ2-3 | TRBV2 | - | TGTGCCATCCAGGAAACACATGGAGATACGCAGTATTTT | CAIQETHGDTQYF
- | TRBJ2-7 | TRBV5-5 | TRBD2 | TGTGCCAGCAGCTTTGGTAGCGGGTTCTACGAGCAGTACTTC | CASSFGSGFYEQYF
- | TRBJ2-2 | TRBV4-3 | - | TGCGCCAGCAGCCAAGACAGGAGCGTGTCCACCGGGGAGCTGTTTTTT | CASSQDRSVSTGELFF
many | TRBJ2-7 | TRBV6-1 | TRBD2 | TGTGCCAGCAGTCTTTCGGCGGGAGCCAACTACGAGCAGTACTTC | CASSLSAGANYEQYF
- | TRBJ2-3 | TRBV7-9 | - | TGTGCCAGCAGCTTAATGGGAGATACGCAGTATTTT | CASSLMGDTQYF
- | TRBJ2-5 | TRBV5-1 | TRBD1 | TGCGCCAGCAGCTTGAACTACAGGGGTTTTCAAGAGACCCAGTACTTC | CASSLNYRGFQETQYF
- | TRBJ1-6 | TRBV6-5 | TRBD1 | TGTGCCAGCAGGGACAGGGACGATTCACCCCTCCACTTT | CASRDRDDSPLHF
- | TRBJ2-5 | TRBV7-2 | - | TGTGCCAGCAGCTTAGGGTCGAAAGAGACCCAGTACTTC | CASSLGSKETQYF
- | TRBJ1-5 | TRBV4-1 | - | TGCGCCAGCAGCCAAGATCAGGCAGGGTTTCAGCCCCAGCATTTT | CASSQDQAGFQPQHF
- | TRBJ1-2 | TRBV6-1 | - | TGTGCCAGCAGTAATGACTATGGCTACACCTTC | CASSNDYGYTF
- | TRBJ2-2 | TRBV7-2 | TRBD2 | TGTGCCAGCAGCTTACACGGACTAGCGGTAACCGGGGAGCTGTTTTTT | CASSLHGLAVTGELFF
- | TRBJ1-1 | TRBV28 | - | TGTGCCAGCAGTTTACCAGGGATGAACACTGAAGCTTTCTTT | CASSLPGMNTEAFF
- | TRBJ2-3 | TRBV7-2 | TRBD2 | TGTGCCAGCAGCACCGGGACTAGTGTCGGACGGGATACGCAGTATTTT | CASSTGTSVGRDTQYF
few | TRBJ2-5 | TRBV10-3 | TRBD2 | TGTGCCACCACTAGCGGGAGGGAAGAGACCCAGTACTTC | CATTSGREETQYF
few | TRBJ1-5 | TRBV6-5 | TRBD1 | TGTGCCAGCGGCGGACAGGGGCGGCCCCAGCATTTT | CASGGQGRPQHF
many | TRBJ1-1 | TRBV5-8 | - | TGTGCCAGCAGCCCGGGCCCAACTCTTATGAACACTGAAGCTTTCTTT | CASSPGPTLMNTEAFF
- | TRBJ2-1 | TRBV27 | - | TGTGCCAGCAAATTGGGGGGAGGAATCTACAATGAGCAGTTCTTC | CASKLGGGIYNEQFF
few | TRBJ1-1 | TRBV5-1 | - | TGCGCCAGCAGCATGCGCTCAAACACTGAAGCTTTCTTT | CASSMRSNTEAFF
- | TRBJ1-3 | TRBV18 | - | TGTGCCAGCTCACCAGGGCTTCGCGGAAACACCATATATTTT | CASSPGLRGNTIYF
few | TRBJ2-2 | TRBV9 | - | TGTGCCAGCAGCGTGAACGGGGAGCTGTTTTTT | CASSVNGELFF
- | TRBJ2-2 | TRBV30 | - | TGTGCCTGGAAGGGACCTAAAACCGGGGAGCTGTTTTTT | CAWKGPKTGELFF